Below, 24 T cell receptor beta chains from the same sample are listed, as sequenced in a study of shared clonotypes between healthy human individuals. Data came from immunoSEQ multiplex PCR; TCRdb stores just in-frame clones and leaves some out. The sample has around 1.9 million clones; 93% are singletons. CD45RO-negative, CCR7-selected cells formed the naive CD8 fraction, which excluded terminally differentiated effector memory CD45RA+ cells. The source material was naive CD8+ T cells from PBMCs. The receptors originated from a man aged 18 to 30 in good health. Some clones in this sample may be carry-over from other donors' samples.

The table lists this clone with a few counts. The genes are TRBV10-1 and TRBJ2-1; 7 bases fit TRBD2. The V segment lost 4 bases and the J segment 6 bases; nucleotides outside the gene matches: 9. Germline loops: CDR1 WNHNN, CDR2 SYGVQD (reference sequence). This CDR3 has 15 residues. The CDR3 coding sequence is TGCGCCAGCAGTGGTGCTAGCGGAGGCCTCAATGAGCAGTTCTTC. It is translated as CASSGASGGLNEQFF.

This clone has only a few counts. The chain carries TRBV5-5 and TRBJ1-1; no firm D call. V lost 2 bases and J lost 0, with 14 bases in between. The CDR3 has 16 amino acids. Germline CDR1 and CDR2: SGHKS and YYEKEE (reference sequence). CDR3 region: CASSFWVGDLNTEAFF. DNA for the CDR3: TGTGCCAGCAGCTTTTGGGTCGGGGATCTGAACACTGAAGCTTTCTTT. Filled out from reference TRBV5-5 and TRBJ1-1, the complete variable domain reads DAGVTQSPTHLIKTRGQQVTLRCSPISGHKSVSWYQQVLGQGPQFIFQYYEKEERGRGNFPDRFSARQFPNYSSELNVNALLLGDSALYLCASSFWVGDLNTEAFFGQGTRLTVV.

CDR3 DNA: TGTGCCAGCTCACCAAAGGGGGGCCGGAGCTCCTACAATGAGCAGTTCTTC. Translating it yields CASSPKGGRSSYNEQFF. The V and J genes are TRBV18 and TRBJ2-1; TRBD1 or TRBD2 may be the D gene (6 bases each). The CDR3 totals 17 residues. V lost 2 bases and J lost 0, with 14 bases in between. CDR1 and CDR2 from the germline V gene are KGHSH and LQKENI.

With regard to this clone: The sample has other DNA sequences that encode this CDR3 too. V gene TRBV6-5 combines with J gene TRBJ1-2; D is unclear. Trimming removed 0 bases from V and 4 bases from J, with 6 bases in between. This CDR3 is 13 amino acids long. CDR1 and CDR2 from the germline V gene are MNHEY and SVGAGI. The CDR3 nucleotides are TGTGCCAGCAGTTACTCGCCAGCCTATGGCTACACCTTC. Protein: CASSYSPAYGYTF.

This clone was seen once. The chain uses TRBV27 and TRBJ2-7; TRBD1 might be the D (6 bases). From germline, CDR1 is MNHEY and CDR2 SMNVEV (reference sequence). With 5 bases removed from V and 5 bases from J, the gap between germline ends came to 10 bases. This CDR3 comprises 12 residues. The CDR3 region is CASSRDIHEQYF. CDR3 DNA sequence: TGTGCCAGCAGTCGGGACATCCACGAGCAGTACTTC.

The CDR3 region has the DNA TGTGCCACCAGCAGTCCGGGCCTCAATCAGCCCCAGCATTTT. The encoded protein is CATSSPGLNQPQHF. The chain uses TRBV15 and TRBJ1-5; D is uncertain. V lost 3 bases, J lost 3 bases, and 9 bases lay in between. The CDR3 covers 14 residues. CDR1 and CDR2 (germline): LNHNV, YYDKDF (reference sequence).

The V gene is TRBV2, the J gene TRBJ1-5, with TRBD1 as a possible D gene (6 bases). V dropped 6 bases and J dropped 4 bases, with 13 bases sitting between them. The germline gives CDR1 SNHLY, CDR2 FYNNEI. This CDR3 is 14 amino acids long. Here the CDR3 reads CASSPGHKNQPQHF. The CDR3, as DNA: TGTGCCAGCAGCCCGGGACACAAAAATCAGCCCCAGCATTTT. Together with reference TRBV2 and TRBJ1-5, the CDR3 gives the full variable domain: EPEVTQTPSHQVTQMGQEVILRCVPISNHLYFYWYRQILGQKVEFLVSFYNNEISEKSEIFDDQFSVERPDGSNFTLKIRSTKLEDSAMYFCASSPGHKNQPQHFGDGTRLSIL.

This clone appeared a few times. The chain couples TRBV30 to TRBJ1-1; D gene uncertain. This CDR3 comprises 12 residues. The V and J ends lost 0 bases and 4 bases respectively, with 6 bases between them. The germline gives CDR1 GTSNPN, CDR2 SVGIG (reference sequence). The CDR3 bases are TGTGCCTGGAGTGTAACCCGCACTGAAGCTTTCTTT. Its translation: CAWSVTRTEAFF.

The chain joins TRBV5-1 to TRBJ1-1; D gene unclear. The CDR3 contains 14 residues. The germline gives CDR1 SGHRS, CDR2 YFSETQ. V was cut by 3 bases and J by 2 bases, with 11 bases left in between. The CDR3 loop is CASSWELGNTEAFF. Written as DNA, the CDR3 is TGCGCCAGCAGCTGGGAATTGGGTAACACTGAAGCTTTCTTT.

The rearrangement uses TRBV10-3 and TRBJ2-5, with D unclear. The CDR3 totals 14 residues. The V end lost 3 bases, the J end lost 2 bases, and 10 bases lay between the germline ends. Germline CDR1 is ENHRY and CDR2 is SYGVKD. The CDR3: CAISDQVDQETQYF. The CDR3 bases are TGTGCCATCAGTGATCAAGTAGATCAAGAGACCCAGTACTTC.

The V gene is TRBV10-3, the J gene TRBJ1-1; TRBD1 matches 8 bases. The germline V gene encodes CDR1 ENHRY and CDR2 SYGVKD. V gave up 10 bases and J gave up 0 bases; unmatched junction bases: 4. This CDR3 spans 13 amino acids. In nucleotides, the CDR3 is TGTGCCAACCGACAGGGGTTGAACACTGAAGCTTTCTTT. Translation gives CANRQGLNTEAFF.

The CDR3 region is CSVEDDRAQYF. CDR3 bases: TGCAGCGTTGAAGATGACAGGGCTCAGTACTTC. The V call is TRBV29-1, the J call TRBJ2-5, with 7 bases fitting TRBD1. V was clipped by 0 bases and J by 11 bases; unmatched bases: 3. CDR1 and CDR2 (germline): SQVTM, ANQGSEA. This CDR3 spans 11 amino acids.

CDR3 sequence reads: CASSQSRDSPFGKLFF. The CDR3 DNA reads TGTGCCAGCAGCCAGAGCAGGGACAGCCCGTTCGGAAAACTGTTTTTT. The chain combines TRBV14 with TRBJ1-4; 7 bases line up with TRBD1. V gave up 3 bases and J gave up 10 bases; unmatched junction bases: 14. Germline V lookup: CDR1 SGHDN, CDR2 FVKESK. The CDR3 totals 16 residues.

J is TRBJ2-3 and V is TRBV4-1; 11 nucleotides agree with TRBD2. Germline loops: CDR1 MGHRA, CDR2 YSYEKL. The CDR3 spans 18 residues. Trimming removed 0 bases from V and 3 bases from J; junction bases left unmatched: 8. The CDR3, as DNA: TGCGCCAGCAGCCAAGACCCCGGGACTAGCGGACTTACAGATACGCAGTATTTT. Protein: CASSQDPGTSGLTDTQYF.

The rearrangement links TRBV6-1 to TRBJ2-7; D is ambiguous. Trimming stripped 9 bases from V and 7 bases from J, with 13 bases between. CDR3 length equals 11 residues. Germline V CDR1 and CDR2: MNHNS, SASEGT. As DNA, the CDR3 is TGTGCCAGTGGGATGCCGTTAGAGCAGTACTTC. It translates to CASGMPLEQYF.

With respect to this clone: This sample also contains other DNA sequences that code for the same CDR3. The gene calls are TRBV5-1 and TRBJ1-1; 9 bases align to TRBD1. Germline CDR1 SGHRS, CDR2 YFSETQ. The CDR3 has 14 residues. V shed 4 bases and J 2 bases; nucleotides not matched to a gene: 3. This CDR3 is CASSRGQGNTEAFF. Written as DNA, the CDR3 is TGCGCCAGCAGCCGGGGACAGGGTAACACTGAAGCTTTCTTT.

This chain links TRBV27 with TRBJ1-4; TRBD1 might be the D (5 bases). Trimming took off 9 bases at V and 8 bases at J, with 19 bases between the two ends. Germline CDR1 reads MNHEY; CDR2 reads SMNVEV (reference sequence). The CDR3 is 14 residues long. This chain's CDR3 is CASGGRRGGEKLFF. CDR3 bases: TGTGCCAGTGGAGGTAGGAGGGGAGGCGAAAAACTGTTTTTT. Variable domain in full (rest from reference TRBV27 and TRBJ1-4): EAQVTQNPRYLITVTGKKLTVTCSQNMNHEYMSWYRQDPGLGLRQIYYSMNVEVTDKGDVPEGYKVSRKEKRNFPLILESPSPNQTSLYFCASGGRRGGEKLFFGSGTQLSVL.

V and J are TRBV2 and TRBJ2-6; perhaps TRBD2 as D (7 bases). The CDR3 runs to 17 residues. V was cut by 7 bases and J by 0 bases, with 16 bases left in between. CDR1 and CDR2 (germline): SNHLY, FYNNEI. CDR3 coding DNA: TGTGCCAGCATGGGAGGGGGTCACCTCTCTGGGGCCAACGTCCTGACTTTC. Translating it yields CASMGGGHLSGANVLTF.

The chain is built from TRBV6-5 and TRBJ2-7; tentatively, D is TRBD1 or TRBD2 (5 bases each). This CDR3 is built from 14 residues. Germline-derived CDR1 and CDR2 are MNHEY and SVGAGI. Trimming took 4 bases from V and 0 from J, leaving 10 bases between them. The CDR3 DNA reads as TGTGCCAGCAGTTGGGACGGGAACTCCTACGAGCAGTACTTC. It translates to CASSWDGNSYEQYF.

A remark on this clone: The same CDR3 also results from other DNA sequences found in this sample. The CDR3 DNA reads as TGTGCCAGCAGCCGACTAGCGGGTTCCTACGAGCAGTACTTC. It encodes CASSRLAGSYEQYF. The J gene is TRBJ2-7, the V gene TRBV5-4; 10 bases align to TRBD2. V shed 4 bases, J shed 1 base, and the junction held 2 bases outside the gene matches. This CDR3 spans 14 amino acids. Germline V gene data show CDR1 as SGHNT and CDR2 as YYREEE (reference sequence).

The V gene is TRBV2, the J gene TRBJ2-5; TRBD2 aligns across 8 bases. The CDR3 totals 19 residues. V dropped 4 bases and J dropped 0; count of bases not matched to a gene: 16. Germline loops: CDR1 SNHLY, CDR2 FYNNEI. The CDR3 DNA follows: TGTGCCAGCAGTGTGGGAAGGAGCGGGAGAGGCGGATACCAAGAGACCCAGTACTTC. This codes for CASSVGRSGRGGYQETQYF.

J is TRBJ1-2 and V is TRBV20-1, with D uncertain. V was shortened by 2 bases and J by 3 bases, with 1 base between the two germline ends. The CDR3 is made up of 10 amino acids. Per the germline V gene, CDR1 is DFQATT and CDR2 is SNEGSKA (reference sequence). CDR3 loop: CSARHYGYTF. The DNA for the CDR3 is TGCAGTGCTAGACACTATGGCTACACCTTC.

This chain uses TRBV11-2 with TRBJ2-1; tentative D call: TRBD1 (6 bases). This CDR3 has 17 amino acids. V was cut by 4 bases and J by 3 bases, with 19 bases left in between. The germline V gene encodes CDR1 SGHAT and CDR2 FQNNGV. DNA of the CDR3: TGTGCCAGCAGCTCGACCCCCGGGACACCCTTCTACAATGAGCAGTTCTTC. As protein: CASSSTPGTPFYNEQFF.

This clone came up a few times. The sample has other DNA sequences that encode this CDR3 too. V is TRBV6-5 and J is TRBJ2-2; possible D gene TRBD1, 6 bases. The ends were cut back, 2 bases at V and 1 base at J, with 8 bases in the middle. The germline V gene has CDR1 MNHEY and CDR2 SVGAGI. The CDR3 contains 15 residues. CDR3 region: CASSYRTENTGELFF. The DNA for the CDR3 is TGTGCCAGCAGTTACCGGACAGAGAACACCGGGGAGCTGTTTTTT.